This TCR beta chain originates from a study of shared clonotypes between healthy human individuals. Only in-frame clones appear in the TCRdb table, and some are missing; sequencing was by immunoSEQ multiplex PCR. The sample lists some 680,000 clones, 73% occurring once. This CDR3 region has 18 residues. Germline CDR1 is SGHRS and CDR2 is YFSETQ. V shed 5 bases and J shed 3 bases, with 26 bases lying between them. Sequencing was done on a sample of memory CD4+ T cells sorted from blood. This sample's subset: CD45RA-negative fraction. V usage is TRBV5-1 and J usage is TRBJ1-1; D may be TRBD1 (6 bases). The TCR originated in a woman in her thirties in good health. Here the CDR3 reads CASSPQVRDTEGYTEAFF. Written as DNA, the CDR3 is TGCGCCAGCAGTCCACAAGTACGGGACACCGAAGGTTACACTGAAGCTTTCTTT.